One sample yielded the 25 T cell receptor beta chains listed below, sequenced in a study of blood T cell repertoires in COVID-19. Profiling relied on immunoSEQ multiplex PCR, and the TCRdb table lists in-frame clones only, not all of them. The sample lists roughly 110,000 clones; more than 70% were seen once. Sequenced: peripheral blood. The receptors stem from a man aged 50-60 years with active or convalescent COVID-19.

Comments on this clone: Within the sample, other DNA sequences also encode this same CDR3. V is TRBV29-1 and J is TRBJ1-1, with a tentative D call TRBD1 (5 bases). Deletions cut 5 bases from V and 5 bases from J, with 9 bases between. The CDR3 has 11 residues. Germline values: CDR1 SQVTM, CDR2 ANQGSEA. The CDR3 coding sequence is TGCAGCGTTCCGGACACGACTGAAGCTTTCTTT. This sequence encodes CSVPDTTEAFF.

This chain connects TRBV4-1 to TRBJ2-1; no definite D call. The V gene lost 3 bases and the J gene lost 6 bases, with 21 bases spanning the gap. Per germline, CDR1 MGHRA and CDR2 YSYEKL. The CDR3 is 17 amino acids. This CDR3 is CASSQISPSVILNEQFF. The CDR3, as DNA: TGCGCCAGCAGCCAGATTTCGCCGAGTGTAATTCTCAATGAGCAGTTCTTC.

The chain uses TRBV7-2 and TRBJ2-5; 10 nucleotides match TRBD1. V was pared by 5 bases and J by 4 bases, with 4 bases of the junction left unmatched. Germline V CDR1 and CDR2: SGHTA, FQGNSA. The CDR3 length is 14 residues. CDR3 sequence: CASSTDRGLETQYF. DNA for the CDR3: TGTGCCAGCAGCACCGACAGGGGGCTAGAGACCCAGTACTTC.

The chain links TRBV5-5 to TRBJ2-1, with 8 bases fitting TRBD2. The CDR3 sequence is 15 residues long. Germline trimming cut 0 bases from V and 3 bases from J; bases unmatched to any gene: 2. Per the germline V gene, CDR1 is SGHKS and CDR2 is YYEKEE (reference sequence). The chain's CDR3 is CASSLGAGVYNEQFF. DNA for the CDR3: TGTGCCAGCAGCTTGGGAGCGGGAGTCTACAATGAGCAGTTCTTC.

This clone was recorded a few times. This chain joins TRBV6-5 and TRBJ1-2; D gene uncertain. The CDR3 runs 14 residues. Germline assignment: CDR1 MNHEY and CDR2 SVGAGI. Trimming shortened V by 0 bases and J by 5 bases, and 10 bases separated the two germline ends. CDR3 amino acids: CASSYSLGGYGYTF. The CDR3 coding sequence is TGTGCCAGCAGTTACTCATTGGGAGGGTATGGCTACACCTTC.

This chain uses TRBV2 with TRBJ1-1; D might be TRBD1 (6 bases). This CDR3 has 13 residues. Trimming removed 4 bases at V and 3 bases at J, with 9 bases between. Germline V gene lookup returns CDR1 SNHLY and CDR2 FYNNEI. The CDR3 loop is CASSVQGYTEAFF. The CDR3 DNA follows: TGTGCCAGCAGTGTTCAGGGGTACACTGAAGCTTTCTTT.

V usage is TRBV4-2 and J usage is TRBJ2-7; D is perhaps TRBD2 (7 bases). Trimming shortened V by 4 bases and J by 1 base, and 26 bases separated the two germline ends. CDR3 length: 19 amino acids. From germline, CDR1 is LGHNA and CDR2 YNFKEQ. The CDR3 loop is CASSPQRDINIGASYEQYF. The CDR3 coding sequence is TGTGCCAGCAGCCCGCAGCGGGACATAAACATTGGGGCTTCCTACGAGCAGTACTTC.

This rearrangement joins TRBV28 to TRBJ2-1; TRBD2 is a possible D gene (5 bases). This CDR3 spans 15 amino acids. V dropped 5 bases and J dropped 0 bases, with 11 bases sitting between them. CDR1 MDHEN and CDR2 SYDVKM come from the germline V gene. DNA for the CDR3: TGTGCCAGCAGTACCTTAGCGTACTCCTACAATGAGCAGTTCTTC. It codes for CASSTLAYSYNEQFF.

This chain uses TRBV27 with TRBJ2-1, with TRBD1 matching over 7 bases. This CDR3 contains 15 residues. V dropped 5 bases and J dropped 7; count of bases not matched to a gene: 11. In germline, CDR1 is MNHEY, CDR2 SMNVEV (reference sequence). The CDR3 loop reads CASSPPGQVRNEQFF. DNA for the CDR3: TGTGCCAGCAGTCCTCCCGGACAGGTCAGAAATGAGCAGTTCTTC.

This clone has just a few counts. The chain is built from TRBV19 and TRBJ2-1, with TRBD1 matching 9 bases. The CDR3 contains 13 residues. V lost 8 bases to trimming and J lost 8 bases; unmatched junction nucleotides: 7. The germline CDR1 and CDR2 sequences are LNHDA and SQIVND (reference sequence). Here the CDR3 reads CASSPTGGDEQFF. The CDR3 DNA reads TGTGCCAGTTCTCCCACAGGGGGCGATGAGCAGTTCTTC.

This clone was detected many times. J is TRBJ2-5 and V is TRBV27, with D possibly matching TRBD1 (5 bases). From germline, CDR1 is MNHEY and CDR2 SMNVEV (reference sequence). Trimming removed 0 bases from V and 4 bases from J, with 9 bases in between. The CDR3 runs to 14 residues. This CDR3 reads CASSLSSGIETQYF. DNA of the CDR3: TGTGCCAGCAGTTTATCATCAGGGATAGAGACCCAGTACTTC.

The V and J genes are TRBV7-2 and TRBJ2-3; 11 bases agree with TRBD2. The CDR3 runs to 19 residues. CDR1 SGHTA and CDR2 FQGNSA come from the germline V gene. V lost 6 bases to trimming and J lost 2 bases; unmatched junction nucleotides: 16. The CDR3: CASRPTGGRGLAVTDTQYF. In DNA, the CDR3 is TGTGCCAGCAGGCCAACAGGGGGCAGGGGACTAGCGGTCACAGATACGCAGTATTTT.

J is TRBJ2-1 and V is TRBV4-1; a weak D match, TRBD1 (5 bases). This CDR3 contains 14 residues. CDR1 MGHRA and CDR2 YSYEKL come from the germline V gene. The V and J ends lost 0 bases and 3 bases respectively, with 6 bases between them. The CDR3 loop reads CASSQEGVYNEQFF. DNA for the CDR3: TGCGCCAGCAGCCAAGAAGGGGTCTACAATGAGCAGTTCTTC.

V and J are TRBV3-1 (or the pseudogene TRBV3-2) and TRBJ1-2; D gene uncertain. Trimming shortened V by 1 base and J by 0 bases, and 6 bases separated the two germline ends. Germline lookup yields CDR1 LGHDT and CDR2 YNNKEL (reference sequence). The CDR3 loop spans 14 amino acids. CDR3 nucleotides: TGTGCCAGCAGCCAAGTGGGCCCTAACTATGGCTACACCTTC. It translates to CASSQVGPNYGYTF.

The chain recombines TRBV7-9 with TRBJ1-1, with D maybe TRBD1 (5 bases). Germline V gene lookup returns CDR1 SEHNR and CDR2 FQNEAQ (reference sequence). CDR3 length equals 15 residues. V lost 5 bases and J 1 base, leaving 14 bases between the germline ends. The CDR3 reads CASSPRGGTNTEAFF. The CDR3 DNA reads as TGTGCCAGCAGCCCGCGTGGGGGGACGAACACTGAAGCTTTCTTT.

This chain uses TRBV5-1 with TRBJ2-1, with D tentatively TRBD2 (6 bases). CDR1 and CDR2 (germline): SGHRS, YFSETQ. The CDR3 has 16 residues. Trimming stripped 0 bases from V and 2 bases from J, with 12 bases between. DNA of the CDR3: TGCGCCAGCAGCTTGGCCGTGGGAGGAACCTACAATGAGCAGTTCTTC. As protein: CASSLAVGGTYNEQFF. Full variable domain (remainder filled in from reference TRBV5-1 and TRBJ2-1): KAGVTQTPRYLIKTRGQQVTLSCSPISGHRSVSWYQQTPGQGLQFLFEYFSETQRNKGNFPGRFSGRQFSNSRSEMNVSTLELGDSALYLCASSLAVGGTYNEQFFGPGTRLTVL.

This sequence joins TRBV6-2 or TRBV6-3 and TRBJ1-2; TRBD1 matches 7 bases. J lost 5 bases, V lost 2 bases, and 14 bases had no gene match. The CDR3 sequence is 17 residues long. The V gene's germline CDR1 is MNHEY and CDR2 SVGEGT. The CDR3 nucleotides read TGTGCCAGCAGTTACCCCTCGACAGGGCCGGAGGGATATGGCTACACCTTC. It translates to CASSYPSTGPEGYGYTF.

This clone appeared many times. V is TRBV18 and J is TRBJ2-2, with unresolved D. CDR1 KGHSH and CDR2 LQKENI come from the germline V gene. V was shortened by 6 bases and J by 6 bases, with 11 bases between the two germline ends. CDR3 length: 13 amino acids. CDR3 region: CASSLVSPGELFF. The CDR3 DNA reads TGTGCCAGCTCCCTCGTCTCTCCCGGGGAGCTGTTTTTT.

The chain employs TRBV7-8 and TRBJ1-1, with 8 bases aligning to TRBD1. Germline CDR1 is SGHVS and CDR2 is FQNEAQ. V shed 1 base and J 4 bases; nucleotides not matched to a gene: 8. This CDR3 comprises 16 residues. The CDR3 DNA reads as TGTGCCAGCAGCTTAGTTGGGGGGACAGGCGGCACTGAAGCTTTCTTT. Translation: CASSLVGGTGGTEAFF. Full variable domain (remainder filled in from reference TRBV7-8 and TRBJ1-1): GAGVSQSPRYKVAKRGQDVALRCDPISGHVSLFWYQQALGQGPEFLTYFQNEAQLDKSGLPSDRFFAERPEGSVSTLKIQRTQQEDSAVYLCASSLVGGTGGTEAFFGQGTRLTVV.

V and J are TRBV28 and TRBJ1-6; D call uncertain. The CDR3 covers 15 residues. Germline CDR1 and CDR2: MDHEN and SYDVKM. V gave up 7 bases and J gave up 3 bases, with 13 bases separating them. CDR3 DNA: TGTGCCAGCACCAGCCCGACAAACTATAATTCACCCCTCCACTTT. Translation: CASTSPTNYNSPLHF.

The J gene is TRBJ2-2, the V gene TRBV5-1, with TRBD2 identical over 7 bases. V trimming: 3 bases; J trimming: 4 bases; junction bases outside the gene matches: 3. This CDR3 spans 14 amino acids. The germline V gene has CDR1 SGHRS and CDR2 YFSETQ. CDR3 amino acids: CASSWDYPTGELFF. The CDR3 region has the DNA TGCGCCAGCAGCTGGGACTACCCCACCGGGGAGCTGTTTTTT.

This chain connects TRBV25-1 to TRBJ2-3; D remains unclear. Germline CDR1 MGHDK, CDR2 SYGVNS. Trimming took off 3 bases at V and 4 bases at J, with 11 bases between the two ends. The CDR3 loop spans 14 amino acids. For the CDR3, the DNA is TGTGCCAGCAGTGACCCCGGGTTCGCAGATACGCAGTATTTT. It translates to CASSDPGFADTQYF.

The CDR3 spells CSVGKGTEAFF. CDR3 in DNA: TGCAGCGTTGGAAAGGGGACTGAAGCTTTCTTT. This chain uses TRBV29-1 with TRBJ1-1; D may be TRBD1 (5 bases). Germline lookup yields CDR1 SQVTM and CDR2 ANQGSEA. The CDR3 totals 11 residues. Trimming stripped 4 bases from V and 5 bases from J, with 8 bases between.

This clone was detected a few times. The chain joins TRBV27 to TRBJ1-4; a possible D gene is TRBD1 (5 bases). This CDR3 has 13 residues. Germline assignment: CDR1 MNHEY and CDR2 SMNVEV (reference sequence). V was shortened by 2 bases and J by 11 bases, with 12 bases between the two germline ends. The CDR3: CASSLGGNLKLFF. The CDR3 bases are TGTGCCAGCAGTTTAGGGGGGAATCTGAAACTGTTTTTT.

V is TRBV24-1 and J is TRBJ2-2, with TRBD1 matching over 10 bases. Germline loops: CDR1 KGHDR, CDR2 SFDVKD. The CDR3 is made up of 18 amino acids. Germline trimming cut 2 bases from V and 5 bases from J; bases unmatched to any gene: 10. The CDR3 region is CATSDSIGQGVPTGELFF. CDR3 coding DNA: TGTGCCACCAGTGATTCTATCGGACAGGGGGTGCCAACCGGGGAGCTGTTTTTT.